The 16 T cell receptor beta chains below were found in one sample sequenced in a study of blood T cell repertoires in COVID-19 (dated by TCRdb to the early 2020s). The receptor library was made with the immunoSEQ multiplex PCR assay. TCRdb carries this immuneACCESS record with in-frame sequences only. Its versions omit some clonotypes, under half of them owing to an unresolved V gene in the studies checked, with the rest unexplained. Present in this sample are approximately 470,000 clones, roughly 90% of which were seen just once. The biggest ten clones account for about 0.75% of the sample. Input material: PBMCs or T cells enriched from blood (not recorded which). The receptors here all came from a woman aged 18-29 years who had recovered from COVID-19.

This clone was counted once. The CDR3 sequence: CASSPKAGSTDTQYF. The CDR3 DNA reads TGCGCCAGCAGCCCCAAGGCAGGGAGCACAGATACGCAGTATTTT. The rearrangement joins TRBV5-1 to TRBJ2-3; a weak D match, TRBD1 (5 bases). CDR1 and CDR2 from the germline V gene are SGHRS and YFSETQ. V dropped 4 bases and J dropped 0 bases, with 12 bases sitting between them. CDR3 size: 15 residues.

The V call is TRBV7-9, the J call TRBJ2-7; 13 nucleotides match TRBD2. Germline CDR1 SEHNR, CDR2 FQNEAQ (reference sequence). V lost 4 bases to trimming and J lost 2 bases; unmatched junction nucleotides: 5. The CDR3 runs to 16 residues. The CDR3 DNA reads as TGTGCCAGCAGCTCCCCACTAGCGGGGGGGCCCTACGAGCAGTACTTC. Protein: CASSSPLAGGPYEQYF.

The chain has TRBV5-4 and TRBJ1-2; weak D call: TRBD1 (6 bases). There are 13 residues in the CDR3. The germline CDR1 and CDR2 sequences are SGHNT and YYREEE (reference sequence). The V gene lost 8 bases and the J gene lost 4 bases, with 15 bases spanning the gap. The chain's CDR3 is CASLEDSRYGYTF. CDR3 sequence (DNA): TGTGCCAGTCTCGAGGACAGTCGCTATGGCTACACCTTC.

This clone was observed once. The gene calls are TRBV27 and TRBJ1-2, with D unclear. The V gene's germline CDR1 is MNHEY and CDR2 SMNVEV (reference sequence). This CDR3 contains 12 residues. Trimming removed 2 bases at V and 3 bases at J, with 4 bases between. The CDR3 DNA reads TGTGCCAGCAGTTTAGGCCACTATGGCTACACCTTC. Protein sequence: CASSLGHYGYTF.

V and J are TRBV2 and TRBJ2-7, with D perhaps TRBD1 (5 bases). V lost 8 bases to trimming and J lost 7 bases, with 18 bases between them. Per germline, CDR1 SNHLY and CDR2 FYNNEI. CDR3 length: 13 amino acids. For the CDR3, the DNA is TGTGCCAGCTCGTGGTTGCAGGGCGGTGAGCAGTACTTC. It is translated as CASSWLQGGEQYF.

The chain has TRBV12-3 or TRBV12-4 and TRBJ2-5; 7 bases match TRBD2. The junction had 4 bases not matched to a gene; V was cut back by 5 bases and J by 7 bases. The length of the CDR3 is 12 residues. CDR3 sequence reads: CASSPSGGTQYF. The CDR3 DNA reads as TGTGCCAGCAGTCCTTCGGGAGGGACCCAGTACTTC.

This chain joins TRBV28 and TRBJ1-4, with a tentative D call TRBD1 (6 bases). The V gene lost 8 bases and the J gene lost 3 bases, with 13 bases spanning the gap. The CDR3 length is 14 residues. The V gene's germline CDR1 is MDHEN and CDR2 SYDVKM. The CDR3 DNA sequence: TGTGCCAGCCACCTAGGGGGAGCTAATGAAAAACTGTTTTTT. Translated, it gives CASHLGGANEKLFF.

This chain joins TRBV12-3 or TRBV12-4 and TRBJ1-4; maybe TRBD1 (6 bases). V was shortened by 6 bases and J by 8 bases, with 10 bases between the two germline ends. The CDR3 runs to 12 residues. Here the CDR3 DNA reads TGTGCCAGCAGGCAGGGGACCGAAAAACTGTTTTTT. Translating it yields CASRQGTEKLFF.

In DNA, the CDR3 is TGTGCCAGTAGTATCATAAAGTGGGGCAGAATTAATGAGCAGTTCTTC. Protein: CASSIIKWGRINEQFF. This chain links TRBV19 with TRBJ2-1; possible D gene TRBD1, 5 bases. Germline V lookup: CDR1 LNHDA, CDR2 SQIVND (reference sequence). The length of the CDR3 is 16 residues. Trimming left V 3 bases short and J 7 bases short, with 19 bases between.

This clone was counted a single time. The genes are TRBV19 and TRBJ2-7; 8 bases map to TRBD1. Germline V gene lookup returns CDR1 LNHDA and CDR2 SQIVND (reference sequence). This CDR3 has 14 amino acids. The V gene end was trimmed by 2 bases and the J gene end by 6 bases; junction bases not matched to a gene: 6. The CDR3 reads CASSITGGAGEQYF. In DNA form, the CDR3 reads TGTGCCAGTAGTATAACAGGGGGAGCGGGCGAGCAGTACTTC. The entire variable domain, with the rest obtained from reference TRBV19 and TRBJ2-7, is as follows: DGGITQSPKYLFRKEGQNVTLSCEQNLNHDAMYWYRQDPGQGLRLIYYSQIVNDFQKGDIAEGYSVSREKKESFPLTVTSAQKNPTAFYLCASSITGGAGEQYFGPGTRLTVT.

The rearrangement links TRBV5-1 to TRBJ2-7; perhaps TRBD1 as D (6 bases). Trimming pared 1 base from V and 3 bases from J, leaving 11 bases between. This CDR3 is 14 amino acids long. Germline V gene lookup returns CDR1 SGHRS and CDR2 YFSETQ. The CDR3 reads CASSLPGHFYEQYF. CDR3 coding DNA: TGCGCCAGCAGCTTGCCGGGACATTTCTACGAGCAGTACTTC.

This sequence joins TRBV4-2 and TRBJ1-5, with D possibly matching TRBD1 (6 bases). Trimming shortened V by 4 bases and J by 4 bases, and 20 bases separated the two germline ends. Germline CDR1 is LGHNA and CDR2 is YNFKEQ. The CDR3 totals 17 residues. The DNA for the CDR3 is TGTGCCAGCAGCCCCACAGGGCAAAAAGAGGGTAATCAGCCCCAGCATTTT. Its translation: CASSPTGQKEGNQPQHF.

The rearrangement links TRBV10-3 to TRBJ1-4; 9 bases are a match to TRBD1. From germline, CDR1 is ENHRY and CDR2 SYGVKD. J lost 8 bases, V lost 10 bases, and 5 bases had no gene match. The CDR3 has 12 amino acids. The CDR3 DNA follows: TGTGCCACACGGGGGACAGGGGAAAAACTGTTTTTT. Its translation is CATRGTGEKLFF.

The chain links TRBV5-1 to TRBJ2-1; 7 bases align to TRBD2. Germline values: CDR1 SGHRS, CDR2 YFSETQ. The CDR3 covers 15 residues. V was pared by 0 bases and J by 7 bases, with 7 bases of the junction left unmatched. DNA for the CDR3: TGCGCCAGCAGCTTGGGACTAGCTAACCCAAATGAGCAGTTCTTC. Its translation is CASSLGLANPNEQFF.

The chain links TRBV29-1 to TRBJ1-1, with 7 bases matching TRBD1. Germline loops: CDR1 SQVTM, CDR2 ANQGSEA. With V trimmed by 5 bases and J by 5 bases, 8 bases remained unmatched. CDR3 length equals 13 residues. CDR3 DNA: TGCAGCGTTAGGACAGGAGGGGATACTGAAGCTTTCTTT. Its translation is CSVRTGGDTEAFF.

Here the CDR3 DNA reads TGCAGCGTTGTGTTGCCAGAAGTCTCCTACGAGCAGTACTTC. This sequence encodes CSVVLPEVSYEQYF. The chain couples TRBV29-1 to TRBJ2-7; D not resolved. Trimming left V 4 bases short and J 0 bases short, with 13 bases between. CDR3 size: 14 residues. Germline assignment: CDR1 SQVTM and CDR2 ANQGSEA.